This is a list of T cell receptor beta chains from one sample in a study of T cell responses to AZD1222 COVID-19 vaccine. Produced via immunoSEQ multiplex PCR; TCRdb's table is partial and in-frame only. The data hold 200,000 to 250,000 clones, with roughly 91% observed a single time. The source was peripheral blood, collected on day 0 of MenACWY control vaccination. Receptor source: an adult in good health. CDR3s include the opening cysteine and the closing phenylalanine or tryptophan. The D gene is left open where the match is weak. The size entry is marked missing in some rows and otherwise reads once, few, many or a size class.

v_gene	d_gene	j_gene	abundance	CDR3aa	CDR3nt
TRBV5-1	NA	TRBJ1-1	NA	CASSVQGSSAEAFF	TGCGCCAGCAGCGTGCAGGGAAGTTCAGCTGAAGCTTTCTTT
TRBV19	NA	TRBJ2-5	NA	CASSIIAGKETQYF	TGTGCCAGTAGTATCATTGCGGGGAAAGAGACCCAGTACTTC
TRBV5-1	TRBD1	TRBJ1-2	NA	CASSSTGGSYGYTF	TGCGCCAGCAGTTCAACAGGGGGCAGCTATGGCTACACCTTC
TRBV28	NA	TRBJ2-3	NA	CASSPLGRSDTQYF	TGTGCCAGCAGCCCTCTAGGTAGATCAGATACGCAGTATTTT
TRBV6-5	NA	TRBJ1-1	once	CASRGYTEAFF	TGTGCCAGCAGGGGTTACACTGAAGCTTTCTTT
TRBV27	NA	TRBJ1-3	NA	CASRTGPYSGNTIYF	TGTGCCAGCCGAACGGGGCCATACTCTGGAAACACCATATATTTT
TRBV30	NA	TRBJ1-6	NA	CAWSPGNSPLHF	TGTGCCTGGAGTCCAGGGAATTCACCCCTCCACTTT
TRBV6-5	NA	TRBJ1-2	NA	CASSISGDSGYGYTF	TGTGCCAGCAGTATTTCTGGGGACTCCGGGTATGGCTACACCTTC
TRBV19	NA	TRBJ2-2	NA	CASSIPSIGTGELFF	TGTGCCAGTAGTATTCCTAGCATTGGCACCGGGGAGCTGTTTTTT
TRBV6-5	NA	TRBJ1-1	NA	CASTKGARSPVEAFF	TGTGCCAGCACCAAAGGGGCTCGCAGTCCCGTTGAAGCTTTCTTT
TRBV21-1	NA	TRBJ2-7	NA	CASTTRLYEQYF	TGTGCCAGCACCACTAGGCTCTACGAGCAGTACTTC
TRBV2	NA	TRBJ2-7	NA	CASLPGGLPYEQYF	TGTGCCAGCCTCCCTGGGGGGCTTCCCTACGAGCAGTACTTC
TRBV19	NA	TRBJ1-1	NA	CASSISGTGNSEAFF	TGTGCCAGTAGTATATCCGGGACGGGGAACTCTGAAGCTTTCTTT
TRBV6-6	NA	TRBJ1-1	NA	CASSYGGAGTEAFF	TGTGCCAGCAGTTACGGAGGCGCCGGCACTGAAGCTTTCTTT
TRBV11-2	NA	TRBJ1-1	NA	CASSAGENTEAFF	TGTGCCAGCAGCGCAGGGGAGAACACTGAAGCTTTCTTT
TRBV19	TRBD1	TRBJ1-5	NA	CASSIGRRQGGAQPQHF	TGTGCCAGTAGTATCGGAAGGAGACAGGGGGGAGCTCAGCCCCAGCATTTT
TRBV11-3	NA	TRBJ2-7	NA	CASSPPTGPYEQYF	TGTGCCAGCAGCCCCCCCACTGGGCCTTACGAGCAGTACTTC
TRBV3-1/TRBV3-2	NA	TRBJ1-2	NA	CASSLTTGDYGYTF	TGTGCCAGCAGCCTTACGACAGGAGACTATGGCTACACCTTC
TRBV6-4	NA	TRBJ2-7	NA	CASSEGASTGSVSPEQYF	TGTGCCAGCAGTGAGGGGGCCTCAACAGGATCCGTTTCCCCCGAGCAGTACTTC
TRBV24-1	TRBD1	TRBJ1-1	NA	CATSEGEYRGLNF	TGTGCCACCAGTGAGGGGGAATACAGGGGCCTAAACTTT
TRBV24-1	NA	TRBJ2-7	NA	CATSDLTGYEQYF	TGTGCCACCAGTGATTTGACGGGCTACGAGCAGTACTTC
TRBV7-9	NA	TRBJ1-2	NA	CASSSAGVRYGYTF	TGTGCCAGCAGCTCAGCCGGGGTCCGCTATGGCTACACCTTC
TRBV4-1	NA	TRBJ1-2	few	CASSQARWGGDGYTF	TGCGCCAGCAGCCAAGCGCGGTGGGGTGGCGATGGCTACACCTTC
TRBV3-1/TRBV3-2	TRBD1	TRBJ2-3	NA	CASSRQGAADTQYF	TGTGCCAGCAGCCGGCAGGGGGCCGCAGATACGCAGTATTTT
TRBV20-1	NA	TRBJ1-2	few	CSASRGDGGYTF	TGCAGTGCTAGTAGGGGGGACGGTGGCTACACCTTC
TRBV2	NA	TRBJ1-4	NA	CASSKSRNSEKLFF	TGTGCCAGCAGTAAATCCAGGAATAGTGAAAAACTGTTTTTT
TRBV5-1	NA	TRBJ2-2	NA	CASSLGDRTGELFF	TGCGCCAGCAGCTTGGGCGATCGCACCGGGGAGCTGTTTTTT
TRBV6-5	TRBD1	TRBJ1-5	NA	CASRRDRAGNQPQHF	TGTGCCAGCAGGAGGGACAGGGCTGGGAATCAGCCCCAGCATTTT
TRBV6-5	NA	TRBJ1-1	NA	CASRKVNTEAFF	TGTGCCAGCAGAAAAGTCAACACTGAAGCTTTCTTT
TRBV7-2	NA	TRBJ2-5	NA	CASSFWPSRAGETQYF	TGTGCCAGCAGCTTTTGGCCTAGCAGGGCGGGAGAGACCCAGTACTTC
TRBV24-1	TRBD1	TRBJ1-1	once	CATSVGAGGLTEAFF	TGTGCCACCAGTGTAGGGGCAGGGGGATTGACTGAAGCTTTCTTT
TRBV24-1	TRBD1	TRBJ1-2	NA	CATNSTGVVYGYTF	TGTGCCACCAATAGTACAGGGGTGGTCTATGGCTACACCTTC
TRBV7-2	NA	TRBJ1-2	NA	CASSLAARDSYGYTF	TGTGCCAGCAGCTTAGCGGCTCGAGACAGCTATGGCTACACCTTC
TRBV12-3/TRBV12-4	TRBD1	TRBJ1-5	NA	CASGNRGNQPQHF	TGTGCCAGCGGAAACAGGGGGAATCAGCCCCAGCATTTT
TRBV28	NA	TRBJ1-1	NA	CASSLAPVNTEAFF	TGTGCCAGCAGTTTGGCGCCGGTGAACACTGAAGCTTTCTTT
TRBV28	TRBD1	TRBJ1-1	NA	CASYPWTGGTEAFF	TGTGCCAGCTATCCGTGGACAGGGGGCACTGAAGCTTTCTTT
TRBV6-5	NA	TRBJ1-5	NA	CASRQTRGHNQPQHF	TGTGCCAGCAGACAAACCAGGGGTCACAATCAGCCCCAGCATTTT
TRBV20-1	NA	TRBJ1-2	NA	CSASTGRNYGYTF	TGCAGTGCTAGTACAGGGCGAAACTATGGCTACACCTTC
TRBV4-2	NA	TRBJ2-7	NA	CASSQDLGLGEQYF	TGTGCCAGCAGCCAAGATCTGGGTCTGGGGGAGCAGTACTTC
TRBV5-1	NA	TRBJ2-1	NA	CASSFTGIGEQFF	TGCGCCAGCAGCTTTACAGGGATAGGGGAGCAGTTCTTC
TRBV6-5	NA	TRBJ1-6	NA	CASRTWDGNSPLHF	TGTGCCAGCAGAACTTGGGACGGAAATTCACCCCTCCACTTT
TRBV27	NA	TRBJ1-4	NA	CASSRYAQNEKLFF	TGTGCCAGCAGTAGATATGCCCAAAATGAAAAACTGTTTTTT
TRBV15	NA	TRBJ2-7	NA	CATSRDLQTEGGDEQYF	TGTGCCACCAGCAGAGATCTACAGACCGAGGGGGGTGACGAGCAGTACTTC